This entry lists 26 T cell receptor beta chains sequenced from one sample in a study of cytomegalovirus exposure and HLA in healthy donors. The PCR ran on 60 Vbeta and 13 Jbeta primers. Sequencing was performed with immunoSEQ multiplex PCR; in TCRdb, only in-frame clones are kept and a portion is missing. The sample holds 150,000 to 200,000 clones; about four fifths are singletons and the top ten take roughly 7.3%. Sequenced: PBMCs. All receptors derive from a male donor in good health and CMV-seropositive.

CDR3 in DNA: TGTGCCAGCAGCCGGGGTGAGCAGTTCTTC. Protein: CASSRGEQFF. V usage is TRBV6-5 and J usage is TRBJ2-1, with D perhaps matching TRBD2 (5 bases). Germline lookup yields CDR1 MNHEY and CDR2 SVGAGI. The germline V and J ends were trimmed by 6 bases and 9 bases, with 6 bases remaining between them. The CDR3 extends over 10 amino acids.

The V gene is TRBV7-2, the J gene TRBJ1-1; no clear D. The ends were cut back, 5 bases at V and 8 bases at J, with 18 bases in the middle. Per the germline V gene, CDR1 is SGHTA and CDR2 is FQGNSA. There are 14 residues in the CDR3. The CDR3 loop reads CASSQRKRAGEAFF. CDR3 nucleotides: TGTGCCAGCAGCCAAAGAAAGAGGGCGGGCGAAGCTTTCTTT.

This clone occurred once. V gene TRBV27 combines with J gene TRBJ2-3; 7 bases are shared with TRBD2. The CDR3 is made up of 17 amino acids. Germline loops: CDR1 MNHEY, CDR2 SMNVEV (reference sequence). The junction had 11 bases not matched to a gene; V was cut back by 5 bases and J by 0 bases. The CDR3 reads CASSLIRLAGSTDTQYF. The CDR3, as DNA: TGTGCCAGCAGTCTAATCCGACTAGCTGGGAGCACAGATACGCAGTATTTT.

The chain recombines TRBV7-6 with TRBJ1-1, with D hard to call. This CDR3 is built from 14 residues. Per germline, CDR1 SGHVS and CDR2 FNYEAQ. V lost 5 bases and J 4 bases, leaving 14 bases between the germline ends. CDR3 in amino acids: CASSPRRESTEAFF. As DNA, the CDR3 is TGTGCCAGCAGCCCCCGGAGGGAATCCACTGAAGCTTTCTTT.

About this clone itself: At one end, the junction sequence differs from germline, possibly due to a read error. The CDR3 nucleotides read TGTTCCAGCAGCCCCCCCGCAGCCTACGAGCAGTACTTC. It encodes CSSSPPAAYEQYF. V usage is TRBV7-9 and J usage is TRBJ2-7; D gene unclear. CDR3 length equals 13 residues. The germline V gene encodes CDR1 SEHNR and CDR2 FQNEAQ (reference sequence).

The chain carries TRBV7-3 and TRBJ1-1; D is undetermined. Germline CDR1 SGHTA, CDR2 FQGTGA. The length of the CDR3 is 15 residues. Trimming left V 2 bases short and J 1 base short, with 11 bases between. The CDR3 is CASSLYPIGNTEAFF. DNA of the CDR3: TGTGCCAGCAGCTTATACCCGATCGGGAACACTGAAGCTTTCTTT.

The rearrangement uses TRBV6-5 and TRBJ1-1; no clear D. The germline V gene has CDR1 MNHEY and CDR2 SVGAGI. The CDR3 is 15 residues long. Trimming took off 0 bases at V and 3 bases at J, with 11 bases between the two ends. CDR3 DNA: TGTGCCAGCAGTTACTCGTATGGTGGCCACACTGAAGCTTTCTTT. It codes for CASSYSYGGHTEAFF.

The rearrangement joins TRBV2 to TRBJ1-2; D is uncertain. This CDR3 contains 17 residues. Trimming left V 7 bases short and J 11 bases short, with 32 bases between. Germline V gene lookup returns CDR1 SNHLY and CDR2 FYNNEI. The CDR3: CASTSLTSGGLSYGYTF. CDR3 DNA: TGTGCCAGCACTTCGCTAACGTCAGGTGGCCTTAGTTACGGTTACACCTTC.

The genes are TRBV19 and TRBJ1-2; D may be TRBD1 (5 bases). Germline V gene lookup returns CDR1 LNHDA and CDR2 SQIVND (reference sequence). CDR3 length: 13 residues. The V gene lost 7 bases and the J gene lost 6 bases, with 15 bases spanning the gap. CDR3 sequence reads: CASTPRGRDGYTF. The CDR3 region has the DNA TGTGCCAGTACCCCGCGGGGGAGGGATGGCTACACCTTC.

The chain joins TRBV30 to TRBJ1-2, with unresolved D. This CDR3 is built from 15 residues. Between the trimmed V and J ends, which lost 0 bases and 4 bases, there was a span of 15 bases. The germline CDR1 and CDR2 sequences are GTSNPN and SVGIG (reference sequence). Written as DNA, the CDR3 is TGTGCCTGGAGTGTACTGACATTTATCTTCTATGGCTACACCTTC. The encoded protein is CAWSVLTFIFYGYTF.

The table lists this clone with a few counts. J is TRBJ2-7 and V is TRBV7-8, with a weak D call TRBD1 (6 bases). V lost 5 bases and J 7 bases, leaving 15 bases between the germline ends. Looked up from germline, CDR1 is SGHVS and CDR2 is FQNEAQ. The CDR3 is 13 residues long. The CDR3 protein is CASSPTGFGEQYF. The CDR3 DNA reads as TGTGCCAGCAGCCCCACAGGGTTTGGGGAGCAGTACTTC. The full variable domain, completed using reference TRBV7-8 and TRBJ2-7, is GAGVSQSPRYKVAKRGQDVALRCDPISGHVSLFWYQQALGQGPEFLTYFQNEAQLDKSGLPSDRFFAERPEGSVSTLKIQRTQQEDSAVYLCASSPTGFGEQYFGPGTRLTVT.

This clone occurred once. The J gene is TRBJ1-2, the V gene TRBV5-5, with TRBD1 matching 10 bases. This CDR3 contains 16 residues. V gave up 4 bases and J gave up 1 base; unmatched junction bases: 7. The V gene's germline CDR1 is SGHKS and CDR2 YYEKEE (reference sequence). DNA of the CDR3: TGTGCCAGCAGCCCGACAGGGGGCGCGGTTAACTATGGCTACACCTTC. This encodes CASSPTGGAVNYGYTF.

J is TRBJ2-2 and V is TRBV30, with D possibly TRBD1 on 6 matching bases. The length of the CDR3 is 15 residues. Trimming took off 3 bases at V and 2 bases at J, with 13 bases between the two ends. Germline V gene lookup returns CDR1 GTSNPN and CDR2 SVGIG (reference sequence). The CDR3 DNA reads TGTGCCTGGAGAAGAGGGGGAGATAACACCGGGGAGCTGTTTTTT. It translates to CAWRRGGDNTGELFF.

The chain carries TRBV19 and TRBJ2-2; 11 bases are shared with TRBD2. The germline V gene encodes CDR1 LNHDA and CDR2 SQIVND (reference sequence). Trimming at V came to 8 bases and at J to 0 bases, leaving 2 bases not matched to a gene. The CDR3 sequence is 15 residues long. CDR3 residues: CASSLAGANTGELFF. CDR3 sequence (DNA): TGTGCCAGTTCACTAGCGGGGGCGAACACCGGGGAGCTGTTTTTT.

The chain carries TRBV5-1 and TRBJ2-2; 9 positions agree with TRBD2. CDR1 is SGHRS and CDR2 is YFSETQ in the germline V gene. The CDR3 contains 15 residues. Losses at the gene ends were 6 bases for V and 1 base for J; bases not matched to a gene: 4. CDR3: CASTPTSGNTGELFF. The CDR3 DNA is TGCGCCAGCACCCCGACTAGCGGGAACACCGGGGAGCTGTTTTTT.

V gene TRBV29-1 combines with J gene TRBJ2-5; D uncertain. The V gene lost 7 bases and the J gene lost 1 base, with 10 bases spanning the gap. Germline CDR1 and CDR2: SQVTM and ANQGSEA. The CDR3 has 12 residues. The CDR3: CSGGVLQETQYF. CDR3 bases: TGCAGCGGCGGCGTCCTCCAAGAGACCCAGTACTTC.

On this clone: At one end, the junction sequence differs from germline, possibly due to a read error. The chain combines TRBV4-1 with TRBJ1-3; D possibly corresponds to TRBD1 (6 bases). The CDR3 is 17 amino acids. Germline V gene sequence: CDR1 MGHRA, CDR2 YSYEKL. The CDR3 nucleotides are TGCGCCAGCAGCCAAGTCGCGGCGGGGGCGAGTGGAAGCACCATATATTTT. Amino acid sequence: CASSQVAAGASGSTIYF.

The chain combines TRBV4-2 with TRBJ2-3; 13 nucleotides match TRBD2. The J segment lost 6 bases and the V segment lost 4 bases, leaving 7 bases of the junction unmatched. Germline CDR1 LGHNA, CDR2 YNFKEQ. The CDR3 is 16 residues long. CDR3 DNA: TGTGCCAGCAGCCCTGGACTAGCGGGGGCAGGGGATACGCAGTATTTT. Protein: CASSPGLAGAGDTQYF.

This clone has a single count. The CDR3: CASCAAGDYNEQFF. CDR3 nucleotide sequence: TGTGCCAGCTGTGCGGCGGGGGATTACAATGAGCAGTTCTTC. The V gene is TRBV27, the J gene TRBJ2-1; 7 nucleotides line up with TRBD2. The V and J ends lost 8 bases and 4 bases, in that order; junction bases with no gene match: 8. Germline V gene lookup returns CDR1 MNHEY and CDR2 SMNVEV (reference sequence). The CDR3 spans 14 residues.

This chain uses TRBV4-1 with TRBJ1-1; D gene unclear. Germline CDR1 and CDR2: MGHRA and YSYEKL. The CDR3 runs 14 residues. Between the trimmed V and J ends, which lost 0 bases and 3 bases, there was a span of 8 bases. The CDR3 protein is CASSQEREYTEAFF. In nucleotides, the CDR3 is TGCGCCAGCAGCCAAGAGAGGGAATACACTGAAGCTTTCTTT.

This chain uses TRBV5-1 with TRBJ2-3; TRBD1 matches 8 bases. V shed 3 bases, J shed 6 bases, and the junction held 12 bases outside the gene matches. CDR1 and CDR2 from the germline V gene are SGHRS and YFSETQ. The CDR3 extends over 16 amino acids. CDR3 loop: CASSSSRGRVRDTQYF. DNA of the CDR3: TGCGCCAGCAGCTCAAGCAGGGGGCGCGTGAGGGATACGCAGTATTTT.

This clone was observed once. The chain is built from TRBV9 and TRBJ2-7; 7 bases are shared with TRBD2. The V segment lost 1 base and the J segment 2 bases; nucleotides outside the gene matches: 6. The CDR3 contains 15 residues. The V gene's germline CDR1 is SGDLS and CDR2 YYNGEE. The CDR3 spells CASSVRAGRAYEQYF. CDR3 nucleotide sequence: TGTGCCAGCAGCGTAAGGGCAGGGAGGGCCTACGAGCAGTACTTC.

The rearrangement links TRBV19 to TRBJ1-4, with a possible D match to TRBD1 (5 bases). Germline V gene sequence: CDR1 LNHDA, CDR2 SQIVND (reference sequence). The CDR3 totals 15 residues. V was clipped by 3 bases and J by 7 bases, with 15 bases between them. The CDR3 DNA reads TGTGCCAGTAGTATTTTCGGGGGATACGGTGAAAAACTGTTTTTT. Translating gives CASSIFGGYGEKLFF.

Written as DNA, the CDR3 is TGCGCCAGCAGCCAAGGTCCCATGGGGCAGATCTATGGCTACACCTTC. Its translation is CASSQGPMGQIYGYTF. The chain combines TRBV4-1 with TRBJ1-2; possibly TRBD1 for D (5 bases). CDR1 is MGHRA and CDR2 is YSYEKL in the germline V gene. CDR3 length: 16 residues. Trimming removed 1 base at V and 4 bases at J, with 16 bases between.

This chain links TRBV9 with TRBJ2-7; 13 nucleotides agree with TRBD2. Germline V gene lookup returns CDR1 SGDLS and CDR2 YYNGEE. J gave up 3 bases and V 3 bases, and 6 bases lay outside the gene matches. This CDR3 contains 16 residues. This chain's CDR3 is CASSAGTSGVGYEQYF. The CDR3, as DNA: TGTGCCAGCAGCGCCGGGACTAGCGGGGTAGGCTACGAGCAGTACTTC.

J is TRBJ1-1 and V is TRBV30; D gene ambiguous. CDR3 length: 11 residues. Germline CDR1 reads GTSNPN; CDR2 reads SVGIG (reference sequence). The CDR3, as DNA: TGTGTTTTTGCGCACTACACTGAAGCTTTCTTT. Protein sequence: CVFAHYTEAFF.